The TCR beta chain described here comes from a study of blood T cell repertoires in COVID-19. Study as a whole: Sample material is recorded as cDNA or gDNA derived from T cells, B-cell-depleted T cells, or PBMCs.

Germline V gene lookup returns CDR1 MNHNS and CDR2 SASEGT. Deletions cut 5 bases from V and 4 bases from J, with 15 bases between. This CDR3 is built from 15 residues. Per the study methods: How many nucleated cells were present was estimated from reference gene primer amplification. Here immunoSEQ multiplex PCR was the method, and the copy in TCRdb shows in-frame clones only, minus some. For V, J and clone size, that table is used; D and trimming come from the DNA. This sample has over 200,000 clones, with 70% to 90% found just once. The study assigned cohorts using participant-reported clinical history.

The chain links TRBV6-1 to TRBJ1-3; TRBD1 might be the D (6 bases). The sequencing input was PBMCs or T cells enriched from blood (not recorded which). The receptor was derived from a man aged 30 to 39 who had recovered from COVID-19. The CDR3 bases are TGTGCCAGCAGTACCACAGGGATGTGGGGAAACACCATATATTTT. This translates into CASSTTGMWGNTIYF.